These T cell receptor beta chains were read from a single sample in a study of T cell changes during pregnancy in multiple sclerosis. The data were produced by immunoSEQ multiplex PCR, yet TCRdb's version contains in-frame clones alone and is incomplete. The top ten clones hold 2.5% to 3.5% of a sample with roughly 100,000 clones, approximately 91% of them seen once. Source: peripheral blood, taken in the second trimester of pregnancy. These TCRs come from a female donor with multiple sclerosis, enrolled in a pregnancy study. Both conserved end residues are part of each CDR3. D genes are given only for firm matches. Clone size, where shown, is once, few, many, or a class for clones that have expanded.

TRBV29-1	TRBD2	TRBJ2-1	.	TGCAGCGTTGAGGAAGGACTAGCGGGAGGGTCCCACTCCTACAATGAGCAGTTCTTC	CSVEEGLAGGSHSYNEQFF
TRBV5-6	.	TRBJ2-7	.	TGTGCCAGCAGCGTTTACAGGGGGGGGTTCGACGAGCAGTACTTC	CASSVYRGGFDEQYF
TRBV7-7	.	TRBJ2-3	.	TGTGCTAGCAGCCCCGGTGGGCCACTCACAGATACGCAGTATTTT	CASSPGGPLTDTQYF
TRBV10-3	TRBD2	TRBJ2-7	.	TGTGCCATCAGCTCTAGCGGGAGTAACTACGAGCAGTACTTC	CAISSSGSNYEQYF
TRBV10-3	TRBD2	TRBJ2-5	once	TGTGCCATCAGACAACAAGCGGGAGGGGAGACCCAGTACTTC	CAIRQQAGGETQYF
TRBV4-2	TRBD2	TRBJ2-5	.	TGTGCCAGCAGCCAAGATGGGACTAGCCCAGGAGGGACCCAGTACTTC	CASSQDGTSPGGTQYF
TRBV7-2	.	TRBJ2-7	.	TGTGCCAGCAGCTTGACTATGCTTTACGAGCAGTACTTC	CASSLTMLYEQYF
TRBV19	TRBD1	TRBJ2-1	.	TGTGCCAGTAGTATAGGAGTGACAGGGACGCGGAATGAGCAGTTCTTC	CASSIGVTGTRNEQFF
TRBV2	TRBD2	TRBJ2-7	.	TGTGCCAGCGGTCGGGAGGGGTACGAGCAGTACTTC	CASGREGYEQYF
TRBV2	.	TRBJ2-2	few	TGTGCCAGCAGTGAAGCTCGGGGAGGCACCGGGGAGCTGTTTTTT	CASSEARGGTGELFF
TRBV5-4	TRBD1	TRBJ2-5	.	TGTGCCAGCAGCTTGGGCAGGGGGCCGGAAGAGACCCAGTACTTC	CASSLGRGPEETQYF
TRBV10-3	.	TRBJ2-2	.	TGTGCCATCAGTGCTCCTGAGGGCTCAGCGCCCACCGGGGAGCTGTTTTTT	CAISAPEGSAPTGELFF
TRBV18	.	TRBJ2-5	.	TGTGCCAGCTCACTCCTCGACAGGAGCCCTAAAGAGACCCAGTACTTC	CASSLLDRSPKETQYF
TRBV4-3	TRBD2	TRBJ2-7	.	TGCGCCAGCAGCCCAGGACTAGCGGAATCCTACGAGCAGTACTTC	CASSPGLAESYEQYF
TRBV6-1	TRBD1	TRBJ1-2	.	TGTGCCAGCAGGCACGAGCCGACAGGGATGGGTGGCTACACCTTC	CASRHEPTGMGGYTF
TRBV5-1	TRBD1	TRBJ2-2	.	TGCGCCAGCAGATTGGCAGGGGGGAACACCGGGGAGCTGTTTTTT	CASRLAGGNTGELFF
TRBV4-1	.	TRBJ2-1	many	TGCGCCAGCAGCCAAGTGGATCTAGGAATCTCCTACAATGAGCAGTTCTTC	CASSQVDLGISYNEQFF
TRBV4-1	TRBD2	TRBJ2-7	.	TGCGCCAGCAGCCACTGGGACGGGACTACGAGGCAGTACTTC	CASSHWDGTTRQYF
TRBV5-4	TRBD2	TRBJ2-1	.	TGTGCCAGCAGGCGCACCCGGACTAGCGGGAGTGGGTATGAGCAGTTCTTC	CASRRTRTSGSGYEQFF
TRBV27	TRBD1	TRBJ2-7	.	TGTGCCAGCAGTCTGAACAGGGGGGTCCACGAGCAGTACTTC	CASSLNRGVHEQYF
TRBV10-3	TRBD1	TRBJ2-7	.	TGTGCCATCAGTGACCGACAGGGGAAGAGGTCCTACGAGCAGTACTTC	CAISDRQGKRSYEQYF
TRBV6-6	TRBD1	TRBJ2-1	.	TGTGCCAGCAGCCCACAGGGGGGCCACAATGAGCAGTTCTTC	CASSPQGGHNEQFF